This passage covers 4 T cell receptor beta chains from one sample sequenced in a study of Ad26.COV2.S vaccination and SARS-CoV-2 variants. Repertoires were generated with immunoSEQ multiplex PCR, while TCRdb's copy carries only in-frame clones and drops some. The sample holds 350,000 to 450,000 clones, 90% to 95% seen once. The sequencing here drew on peripheral blood, taken after recovery from COVID-19. These receptors originate from a human donor who had recovered from COVID-19.

V gene TRBV25-1 combines with J gene TRBJ1-2; D remains unclear. The germline V gene has CDR1 MGHDK and CDR2 SYGVNS. The ends were cut back, 4 bases at V and 4 bases at J, with 16 bases in the middle. The CDR3 totals 15 residues. The CDR3 sequence is CASSGRILLSYGYTF. In nucleotides, the CDR3 is TGTGCCAGCAGTGGTCGGATCTTACTGAGCTATGGCTACACCTTC.

This clone was seen only once. The V call is TRBV12-5, the J call TRBJ2-1; D is possibly TRBD1 (5 bases). CDR1 is LGHNT and CDR2 is FRNRAP in the germline V gene. V was clipped by 0 bases and J by 5 bases, with 8 bases between them. The CDR3 is made up of 14 amino acids. The CDR3 reads CASGLVQVNNEQFF. For the CDR3, the DNA is TGTGCTAGTGGTTTGGTACAGGTAAACAATGAGCAGTTCTTC.

This clone was seen a handful of times. The chain has TRBV30 and TRBJ1-5, with unresolved D. Trimming left V 3 bases short and J 0 bases short, with 6 bases between. The germline V gene encodes CDR1 GTSNPN and CDR2 SVGIG (reference sequence). The CDR3 is made up of 13 amino acids. As DNA, the CDR3 is TGTGCCTGGAGCTCTTATAGCAATCAGCCCCAGCATTTT. Translating it yields CAWSSYSNQPQHF.

CDR3 sequence (DNA): TGTGCCAGCTCACCACTCAGGCAATTCCGGCAAGAGACCCAGTACTTC. It codes for CASSPLRQFRQETQYF. The chain couples TRBV18 to TRBJ2-5; D ambiguous. V was cut by 1 base and J by 2 bases, with 14 bases left in between. The CDR3 runs to 16 residues. Germline assignment: CDR1 KGHSH and CDR2 LQKENI. Full variable domain (missing parts from reference TRBV18 and TRBJ2-5): NAGVMQNPRHLVRRRGQEARLRCSPMKGHSHVYWYRQLPEEGLKFMVYLQKENIIDESGMPKERFSAEFPKEGPSILRIQQVVRGDSAAYFCASSPLRQFRQETQYFGPGTRLLVL.